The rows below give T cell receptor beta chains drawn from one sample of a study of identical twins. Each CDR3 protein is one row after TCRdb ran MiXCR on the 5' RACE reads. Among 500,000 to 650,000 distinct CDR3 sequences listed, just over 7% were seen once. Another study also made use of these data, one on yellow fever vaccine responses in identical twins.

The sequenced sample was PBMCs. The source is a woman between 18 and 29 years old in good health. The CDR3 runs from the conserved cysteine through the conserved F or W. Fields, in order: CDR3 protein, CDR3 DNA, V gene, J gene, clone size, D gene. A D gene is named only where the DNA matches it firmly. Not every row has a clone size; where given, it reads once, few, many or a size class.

CASSPRATDTQYF	TGCGCCAGCAGCCCGCGGGCCACAGATACGCAGTATTTT	TRBV5-1	TRBJ2-3	many	NA
CASSQNLGLLDPYEQYF	TGTGCCAGCAGCCAAAACTTGGGACTTTTGGACCCCTACGAGCAGTACTTC	TRBV4-2	TRBJ2-7	few	NA
CSVPVFLVYNEQFF	TGCAGCGTACCGGTTTTTTTGGTGTACAATGAGCAGTTCTTC	TRBV29-1	TRBJ2-1	NA	NA
CASSLLAGEQFF	TGCGCCAGCAGCTTGCTGGCGGGGGAGCAGTTCTTC	TRBV5-1	TRBJ2-1	many	NA
CRPGTEAFIETQYF	TGCAGACCTGGGACAGAGGCATTTATAGAGACCCAGTACTTC	TRBV20-1	TRBJ2-5	NA	TRBD1
CAIGRSQETQYF	TGTGCCATTGGGCGGAGCCAAGAGACCCAGTACTTC	TRBV10-3	TRBJ2-5	NA	NA
CASSARRAENTEAFF	TGTGCCAGCAGTGCCAGACGGGCAGAGAACACTGAAGCTTTCTTT	TRBV6-1	TRBJ1-1	few	NA
CASSPTEIYNEQFF	TGTGCCAGCTCACCGACAGAGATATACAATGAGCAGTTCTTC	TRBV18	TRBJ2-1	NA	NA
CASSQDSGRKTQYF	TGTGCCAGCAGCCAAGATAGCGGTCGGAAGACCCAGTACTTC	TRBV3-1	TRBJ2-5	many	NA
CASSGRPWEGNEQFF	TGTGCCAGCAGCGGGCGCCCTTGGGAGGGGAATGAGCAGTTCTTC	TRBV9	TRBJ2-1	few	TRBD2
CASSPGVEGATDTQYF	TGTGCCAGCAGCCCGGGCGTGGAAGGGGCTACAGATACGCAGTATTTT	TRBV12-3/TRBV12-4	TRBJ2-3	NA	NA
CASDDGTAGTGELFF	TGTGCTAGTGACGACGGGACCGCAGGAACCGGGGAGCTGTTTTTT	TRBV12-5	TRBJ2-2	few	NA
CASSYTGQVRRDTQYF	TGTGCCAGCAGCTACACGGGACAGGTCCGAAGAGATACGCAGTATTTT	TRBV3-1	TRBJ2-3	NA	TRBD1
CSASFEGFGTGELFF	TGCAGTGCTAGCTTTGAGGGCTTTGGGACCGGGGAGCTGTTTTTT	TRBV20-1	TRBJ2-2	NA	NA
CAISEFSGPTGELFF	TGTGCCATCAGCGAATTTTCGGGCCCCACCGGGGAGCTGTTTTTT	TRBV10-3	TRBJ2-2	once	NA
CASSQAGAGTVGEFF	TGTGCCAGCAGCCAAGCGGGGGCTGGAACTGTGGGGGAGTTCTTC	TRBV3-1	TRBJ2-1	NA	NA
CSASSPQNQETQYF	TGCAGTGCTAGCTCCCCCCAGAACCAAGAGACCCAGTACTTC	TRBV20-1	TRBJ2-5	many	NA
CASSPVTSGRRLTSTDTQYF	TGCGCCAGCAGCCCAGTAACTAGCGGGAGACGGCTAACTAGCACAGATACGCAGTATTTT	TRBV5-1	TRBJ2-3	few	TRBD2
CASSLASGGPSYEQYF	TGTGCCAGCAGCTTAGCGTCGGGGGGCCCCTCCTACGAGCAGTACTTC	TRBV7-8	TRBJ2-7	NA	NA
CASSQVDRQKVLTF	TGCGCCAGCAGCCAAGTCGATAGACAGAAGGTCCTGACTTTC	TRBV4-1	TRBJ2-6	NA	NA
CATSDFWGNNEQFF	TGTGCCACCAGTGATTTCTGGGGAAACAATGAGCAGTTCTTC	TRBV24-1	TRBJ2-1	many	NA
CASSGISYEQYF	TGTGCCAGCAGCGGAATTTCCTACGAGCAGTACTTC	TRBV5-8	TRBJ2-7	NA	NA
CSVPRSGSPDTDTQYF	TGCAGCGTCCCAAGATCGGGCAGTCCTGACACAGATACGCAGTATTTT	TRBV29-1	TRBJ2-3	NA	NA
CASSVEFRSIDEQFF	TGTGCCAGCAGCGTAGAATTCCGCAGCATCGATGAGCAGTTCTTC	TRBV9	TRBJ2-1	many	NA
CASSLALWRAVHNEQFF	TGTGCCAGCAGCTTAGCCCTCTGGCGAGCAGTCCACAATGAGCAGTTCTTC	TRBV7-9	TRBJ2-1	NA	NA
CASSYIQGGLGSYNSPLHF	TGTGCCAGCAGTTACATTCAGGGGGGGTTAGGCTCCTATAATTCACCCCTCCACTTT	TRBV6-5	TRBJ1-6	few	TRBD1
CASSEAPGNDGYTF	TGTGCCAGCAGTGAAGCGCCGGGAAATGATGGCTACACCTTC	TRBV6-1	TRBJ1-2	NA	NA
CASASDRDTNTGELFF	TGTGCCAGTGCCTCAGACAGGGACACGAACACCGGGGAGCTGTTTTTT	TRBV12-3/TRBV12-4	TRBJ2-2	NA	TRBD1
CASSYVQINYGYTF	TGTGCCAGCAGTTACGTGCAGATAAACTATGGCTACACCTTC	TRBV6-2/TRBV6-3	TRBJ1-2	many	NA
CASSQDYGGVRTGELFF	TGTGCCAGCAGCCAAGATTACGGGGGAGTGCGAACCGGGGAGCTGTTTTTT	TRBV3-1	TRBJ2-2	many	NA
CASSLGATGGELFF	TGTGCCAGCAGTTTGGGGGCGACGGGCGGGGAGCTGTTTTTT	TRBV27	TRBJ2-2	NA	NA
CASKGTGSVSDTQYF	TGTGCCAGCAAGGGGACCGGGAGTGTTTCCGATACGCAGTATTTT	TRBV2	TRBJ2-3	few	NA
CASSLVVGLGVYNEQFF	TGTGCCAGCAGCTTAGTGGTGGGCCTTGGGGTTTACAATGAGCAGTTCTTC	TRBV7-2	TRBJ2-1	many	NA
CSISGTSGGYNEQFF	TGCAGTATATCCGGGACTAGCGGGGGTTACAATGAGCAGTTCTTC	TRBV20-1	TRBJ2-1	many	TRBD2
CASSLGVAGITDTQYF	TGTGCCAGCAGCCTAGGGGTAGCGGGGATTACAGATACGCAGTATTTT	TRBV11-2	TRBJ2-3	NA	TRBD2
CASAAGDRANGEAFF	TGTGCTAGTGCCGCAGGGGACAGGGCGAACGGTGAAGCTTTCTTT	TRBV12-5	TRBJ1-1	many	TRBD1
CASSLDGDRAINIQYF	TGTGCCAGCAGCTTAGATGGGGACAGGGCGATAAACATTCAGTACTTC	TRBV11-2	TRBJ2-4	NA	TRBD1
CASSLDLAGYNEQFF	TGTGCCAGCAGCTTAGACCTAGCGGGTTACAATGAGCAGTTCTTC	TRBV5-4	TRBJ2-1	few	TRBD2
CASSYWTTGTSSAGELFF	TGTGCCAGCAGTTACTGGACTACCGGGACTAGTTCGGCCGGGGAGCTGTTTTTT	TRBV6-5	TRBJ2-2	many	TRBD2
CASSGGTVPYNEQFF	TGTGCCAGCAGCGGGGGGACAGTTCCCTACAATGAGCAGTTCTTC	TRBV3-1	TRBJ2-1	NA	NA
CSAEGLAGDYNEQFF	TGCAGTGCAGAAGGTCTAGCGGGGGACTACAATGAGCAGTTCTTC	TRBV20-1	TRBJ2-1	few	TRBD2
CAISPLKDTEAFF	TGTGCCATCTCTCCCCTGAAGGACACTGAAGCTTTCTTT	TRBV10-3	TRBJ1-1	NA	NA
CATSVRADNEQFF	TGTGCCACCAGTGTTAGGGCTGACAATGAGCAGTTCTTC	TRBV24-1	TRBJ2-1	many	NA
CASRVSGTYEQYF	TGTGCCAGCAGGGTTAGCGGGACCTACGAGCAGTACTTC	TRBV12-3/TRBV12-4	TRBJ2-7	many	TRBD2
CASSLRGGPPGELFF	TGTGCCAGCAGTTTAAGAGGAGGGCCTCCCGGGGAGCTGTTTTTT	TRBV12-3/TRBV12-4	TRBJ2-2	many	NA
CASSSGPKIETQYF	TGTGCCAGCAGTTCAGGGCCGAAGATAGAGACCCAGTACTTC	TRBV12-3/TRBV12-4	TRBJ2-5	many	NA
CASSYIAGLTDTQYF	TGTGCCAGCAGTTACATAGCGGGGCTCACAGATACGCAGTATTTT	TRBV12-3/TRBV12-4	TRBJ2-3	few	TRBD2
CASSGQGPINEKLFF	TGTGCCAGCAGCGGTCAAGGACCAATTAATGAAAAACTGTTTTTT	TRBV6-1	TRBJ1-4	few	NA